The T cell receptor (beta chain) described here comes from a study of T cell responses to AZD1222 COVID-19 vaccine. Assay: immunoSEQ multiplex PCR; the TCRdb copy retains only in-frame clones and omits some. The profile shows roughly 180,000 clones, about 90% of them singletons. This clone was found a few times. What it binds is unknown. Study-level findings and limits: At baseline, just five or six AZD1222 recipients tested seropositive. Unmutated variant regions reportedly attract nearly half of all spike-specific TCRs.

The starting material was peripheral blood, obtained 28 days after the second AZD1222 dose. The receptor comes from an adult who received the AZD1222 COVID-19 vaccine.

Here the CDR3 DNA reads TGTGCCAGCAGCCCGGACAGGGAGCGGGAGAGTGACAATGAGCAGTTCTTC. It yields the protein CASSPDRERESDNEQFF. This chain connects TRBV21-1 to TRBJ2-1. TRBV21-1 is shown as a pseudogene. The CDR3 has 17 residues.